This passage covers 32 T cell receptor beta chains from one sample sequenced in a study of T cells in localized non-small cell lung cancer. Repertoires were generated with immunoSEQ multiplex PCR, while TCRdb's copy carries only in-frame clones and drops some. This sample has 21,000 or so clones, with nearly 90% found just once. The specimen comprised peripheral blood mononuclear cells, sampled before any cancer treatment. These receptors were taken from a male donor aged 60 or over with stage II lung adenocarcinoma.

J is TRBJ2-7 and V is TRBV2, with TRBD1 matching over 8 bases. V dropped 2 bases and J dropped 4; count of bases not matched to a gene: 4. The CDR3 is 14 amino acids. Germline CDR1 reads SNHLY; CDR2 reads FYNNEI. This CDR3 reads CASSEQGARYEQYF. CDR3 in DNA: TGTGCCAGCAGTGAACAGGGGGCGCGATACGAGCAGTACTTC.

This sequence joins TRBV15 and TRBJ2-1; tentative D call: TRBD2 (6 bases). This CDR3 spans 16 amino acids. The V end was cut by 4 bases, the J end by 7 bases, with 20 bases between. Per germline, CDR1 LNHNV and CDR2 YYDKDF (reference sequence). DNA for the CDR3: TGTGCCACCAGCAAGGGTCGGGAGATGGCGGTAAATGAGCAGTTCTTC. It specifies CATSKGREMAVNEQFF.

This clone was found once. CDR3 sequence reads: CASRTTGHNEQFF. CDR3 bases: TGCGCCAGCAGAACAACAGGGCACAATGAGCAGTTCTTC. The chain has TRBV5-1 and TRBJ2-1; D possibly corresponds to TRBD1 (6 bases). Germline CDR1 SGHRS, CDR2 YFSETQ. The CDR3 extends over 13 amino acids. V lost 5 bases, J lost 5 bases, and 11 bases lay in between.

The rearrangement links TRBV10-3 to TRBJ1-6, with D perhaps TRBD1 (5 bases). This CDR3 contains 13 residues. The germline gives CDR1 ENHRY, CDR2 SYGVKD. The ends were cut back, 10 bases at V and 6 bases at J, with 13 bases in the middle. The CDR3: CATNGDLNSPLHF. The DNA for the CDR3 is TGTGCCACCAACGGGGACCTTAATTCACCCCTCCACTTT.

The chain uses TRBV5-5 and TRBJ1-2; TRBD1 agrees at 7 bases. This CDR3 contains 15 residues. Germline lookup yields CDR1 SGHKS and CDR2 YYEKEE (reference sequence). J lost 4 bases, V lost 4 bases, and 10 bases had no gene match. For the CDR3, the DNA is TGTGCCAGCAGCCTTCGTCCTCGGGACAGCTATGGCTACACCTTC. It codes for CASSLRPRDSYGYTF.

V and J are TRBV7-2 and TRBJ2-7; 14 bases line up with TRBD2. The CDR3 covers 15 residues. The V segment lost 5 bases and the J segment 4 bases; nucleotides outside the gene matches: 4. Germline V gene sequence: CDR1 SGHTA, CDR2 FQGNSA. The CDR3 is CASSNRLAGGYEQYF. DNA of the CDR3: TGTGCCAGCAGCAACCGACTAGCGGGAGGGTACGAGCAGTACTTC.

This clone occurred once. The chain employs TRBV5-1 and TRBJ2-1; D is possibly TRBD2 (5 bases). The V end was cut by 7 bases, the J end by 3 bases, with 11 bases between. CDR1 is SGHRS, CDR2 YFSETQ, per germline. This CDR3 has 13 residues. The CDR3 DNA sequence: TGCGCCAGCCGCCCGGGGTACTACAATGAGCAGTTCTTC. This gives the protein CASRPGYYNEQFF.

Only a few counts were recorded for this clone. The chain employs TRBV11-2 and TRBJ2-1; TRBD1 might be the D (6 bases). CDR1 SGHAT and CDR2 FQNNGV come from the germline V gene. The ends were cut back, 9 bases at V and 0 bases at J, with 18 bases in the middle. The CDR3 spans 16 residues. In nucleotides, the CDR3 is TGTGCCAGTACCCCAACAGGACAGAGCTCCTACAATGAGCAGTTCTTC. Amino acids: CASTPTGQSSYNEQFF.

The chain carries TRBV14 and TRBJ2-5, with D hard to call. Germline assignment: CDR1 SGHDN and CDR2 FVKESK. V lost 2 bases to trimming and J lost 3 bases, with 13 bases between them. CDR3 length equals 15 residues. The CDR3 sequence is CASSQTEVGKETQYF. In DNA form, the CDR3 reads TGTGCCAGCAGCCAAACAGAGGTGGGGAAAGAGACCCAGTACTTC.

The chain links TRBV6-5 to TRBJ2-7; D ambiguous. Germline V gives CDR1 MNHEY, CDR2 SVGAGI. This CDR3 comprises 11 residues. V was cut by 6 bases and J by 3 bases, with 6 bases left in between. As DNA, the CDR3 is TGTGCCAGCAGGTCCCACTACGAGCAGTACTTC. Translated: CASRSHYEQYF.

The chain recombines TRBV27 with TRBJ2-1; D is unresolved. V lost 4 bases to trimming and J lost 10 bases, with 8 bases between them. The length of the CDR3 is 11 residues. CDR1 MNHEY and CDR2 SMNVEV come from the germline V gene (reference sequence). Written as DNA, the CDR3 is TGTGCCAGCAGTTCTAGGGTGGAGCAGTTCTTC. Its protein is CASSSRVEQFF.

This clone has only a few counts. CDR3 sequence: CASQGTAEQYF. The CDR3 nucleotides are TGTGCCAGCCAAGGGACCGCAGAACAGTATTTT. The gene calls are TRBV2 and TRBJ2-3; D is tentatively TRBD1 or TRBD2 (5 bases each). The V and J ends lost 8 bases and 12 bases respectively, with 15 bases between them. The germline gives CDR1 SNHLY, CDR2 FYNNEI. The CDR3 consists of 11 residues.

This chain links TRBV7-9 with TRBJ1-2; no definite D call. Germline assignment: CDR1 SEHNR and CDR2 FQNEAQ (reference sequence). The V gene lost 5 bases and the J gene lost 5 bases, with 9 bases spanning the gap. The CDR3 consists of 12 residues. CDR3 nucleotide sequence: TGTGCCAGCAGCCAAGGACTTTATGGCTACACCTTC. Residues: CASSQGLYGYTF.

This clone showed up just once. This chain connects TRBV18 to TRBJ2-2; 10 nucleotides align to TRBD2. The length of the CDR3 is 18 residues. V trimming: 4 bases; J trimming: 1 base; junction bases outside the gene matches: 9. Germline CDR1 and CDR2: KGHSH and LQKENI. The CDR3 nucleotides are TGTGCCAGCTCACTCCGCCCCACTAGCGGGGTGAACACCGGGGAGCTGTTTTTT. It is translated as CASSLRPTSGVNTGELFF.

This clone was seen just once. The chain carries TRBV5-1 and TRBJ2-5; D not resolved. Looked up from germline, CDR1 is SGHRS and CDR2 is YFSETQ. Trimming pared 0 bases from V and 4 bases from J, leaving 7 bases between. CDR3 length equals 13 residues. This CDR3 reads CASSLELGETQYF. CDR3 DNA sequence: TGCGCCAGCAGCTTGGAGCTAGGAGAGACCCAGTACTTC.

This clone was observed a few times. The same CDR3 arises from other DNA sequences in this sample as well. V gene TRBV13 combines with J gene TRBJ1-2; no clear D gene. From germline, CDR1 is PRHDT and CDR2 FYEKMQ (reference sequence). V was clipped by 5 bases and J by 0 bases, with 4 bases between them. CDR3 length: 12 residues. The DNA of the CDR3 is TGTGCCAGCAGCCCCACTAACTATGGCTACACCTTC. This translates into CASSPTNYGYTF.

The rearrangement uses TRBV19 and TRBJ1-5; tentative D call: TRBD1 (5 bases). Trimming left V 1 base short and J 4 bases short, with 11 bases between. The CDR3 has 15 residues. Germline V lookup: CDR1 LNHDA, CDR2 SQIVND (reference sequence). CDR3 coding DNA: TGTGCCAGTAGTATAGGAGGGGCGGTGAATCAGCCCCAGCATTTT. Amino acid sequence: CASSIGGAVNQPQHF. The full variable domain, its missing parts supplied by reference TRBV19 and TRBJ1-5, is DGGITQSPKYLFRKEGQNVTLSCEQNLNHDAMYWYRQDPGQGLRLIYYSQIVNDFQKGDIAEGYSVSREKKESFPLTVTSAQKNPTAFYLCASSIGGAVNQPQHFGDGTRLSIL.

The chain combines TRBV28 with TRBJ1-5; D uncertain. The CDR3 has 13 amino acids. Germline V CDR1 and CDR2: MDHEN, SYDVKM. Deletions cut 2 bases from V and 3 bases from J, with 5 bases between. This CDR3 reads CASSLVFNQPQHF. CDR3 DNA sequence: TGTGCCAGCAGTTTAGTATTCAATCAGCCCCAGCATTTT.

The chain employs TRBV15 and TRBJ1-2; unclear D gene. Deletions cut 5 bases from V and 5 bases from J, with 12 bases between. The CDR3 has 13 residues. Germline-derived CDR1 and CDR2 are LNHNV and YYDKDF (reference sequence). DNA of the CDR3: TGTGCCACCAGCGGCCCGGGCCTTTATGGCTACACCTTC. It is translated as CATSGPGLYGYTF.

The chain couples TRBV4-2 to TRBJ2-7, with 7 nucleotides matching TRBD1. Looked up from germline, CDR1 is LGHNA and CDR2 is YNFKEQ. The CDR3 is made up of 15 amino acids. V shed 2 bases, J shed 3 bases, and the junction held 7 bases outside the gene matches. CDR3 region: CASSQPGTDFYEQYF. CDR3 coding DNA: TGTGCCAGCAGCCAACCCGGGACAGACTTCTACGAGCAGTACTTC.

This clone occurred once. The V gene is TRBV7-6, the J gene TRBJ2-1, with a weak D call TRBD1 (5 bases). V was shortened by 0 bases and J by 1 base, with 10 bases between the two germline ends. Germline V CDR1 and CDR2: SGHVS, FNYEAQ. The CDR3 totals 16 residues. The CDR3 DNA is TGTGCCAGCAGCTTAGCGGGGCTAGGATCCTACAATGAGCAGTTCTTC. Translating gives CASSLAGLGSYNEQFF.

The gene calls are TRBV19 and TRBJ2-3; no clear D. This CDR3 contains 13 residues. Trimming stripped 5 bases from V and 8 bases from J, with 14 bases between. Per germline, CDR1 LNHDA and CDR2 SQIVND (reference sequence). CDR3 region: CASSADWLFTQYF. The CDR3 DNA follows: TGTGCCAGTAGTGCCGACTGGCTATTTACGCAGTATTTT.

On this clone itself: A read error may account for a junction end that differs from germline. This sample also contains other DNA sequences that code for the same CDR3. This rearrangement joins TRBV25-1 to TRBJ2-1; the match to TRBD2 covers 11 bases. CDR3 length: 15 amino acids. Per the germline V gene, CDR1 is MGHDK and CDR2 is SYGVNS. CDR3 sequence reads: CASSARLAGLNEQFF. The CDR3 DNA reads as TGTGCCAGTAGTGCCAGACTAGCGGGACTGAATGAGCAGTTCTTC.

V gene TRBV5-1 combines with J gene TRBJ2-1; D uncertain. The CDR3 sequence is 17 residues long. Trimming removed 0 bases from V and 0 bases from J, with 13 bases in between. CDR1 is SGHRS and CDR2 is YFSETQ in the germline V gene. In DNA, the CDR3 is TGCGCCAGCAGCTTGGAGTTTAAGGCTTACTCCTACAATGAGCAGTTCTTC. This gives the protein CASSLEFKAYSYNEQFF.

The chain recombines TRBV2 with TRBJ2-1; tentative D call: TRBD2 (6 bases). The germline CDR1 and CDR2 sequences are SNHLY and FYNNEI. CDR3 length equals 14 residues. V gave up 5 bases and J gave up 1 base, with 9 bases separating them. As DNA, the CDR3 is TGTGCCAGCAGTTTAGCGGCGTCCTACAATGAGCAGTTCTTC. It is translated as CASSLAASYNEQFF. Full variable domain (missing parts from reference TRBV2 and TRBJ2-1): EPEVTQTPSHQVTQMGQEVILRCVPISNHLYFYWYRQILGQKVEFLVSFYNNEISEKSEIFDDQFSVERPDGSNFTLKIRSTKLEDSAMYFCASSLAASYNEQFFGPGTRLTVL.

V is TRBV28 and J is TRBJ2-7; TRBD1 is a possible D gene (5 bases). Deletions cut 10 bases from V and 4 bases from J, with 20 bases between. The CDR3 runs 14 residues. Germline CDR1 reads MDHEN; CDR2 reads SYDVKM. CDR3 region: CATLSMDGHYEQYF. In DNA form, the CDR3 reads TGTGCCACCCTCAGCATGGACGGACATTACGAGCAGTACTTC.

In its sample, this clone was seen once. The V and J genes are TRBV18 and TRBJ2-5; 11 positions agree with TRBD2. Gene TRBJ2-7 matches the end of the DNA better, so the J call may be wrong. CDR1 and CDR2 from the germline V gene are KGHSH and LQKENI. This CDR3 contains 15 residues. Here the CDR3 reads CASSTSGSQAYEQYF. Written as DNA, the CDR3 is TGTGCCAGCTCAACTAGCGGGAGCCAAGCCTACGAGCAGTACTTC.

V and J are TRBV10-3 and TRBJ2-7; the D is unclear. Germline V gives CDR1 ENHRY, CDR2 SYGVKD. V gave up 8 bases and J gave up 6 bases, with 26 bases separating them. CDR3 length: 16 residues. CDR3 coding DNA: TGTGCCATCGCACTAAGGACGGGTTCGACCCGAAGCGAGCAGTACTTC. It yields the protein CAIALRTGSTRSEQYF.

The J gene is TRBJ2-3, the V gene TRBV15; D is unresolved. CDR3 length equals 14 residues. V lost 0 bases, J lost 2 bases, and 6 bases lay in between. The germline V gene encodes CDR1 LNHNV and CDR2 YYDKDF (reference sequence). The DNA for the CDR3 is TGTGCCACCAGCAGAGAACCTATCACAGATACGCAGTATTTT. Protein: CATSREPITDTQYF.

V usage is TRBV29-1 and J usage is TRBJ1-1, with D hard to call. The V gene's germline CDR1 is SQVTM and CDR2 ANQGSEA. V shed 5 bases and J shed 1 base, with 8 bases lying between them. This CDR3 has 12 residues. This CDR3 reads CSVRRENTEAFF. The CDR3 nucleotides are TGCAGCGTTAGGAGGGAGAACACTGAAGCTTTCTTT.

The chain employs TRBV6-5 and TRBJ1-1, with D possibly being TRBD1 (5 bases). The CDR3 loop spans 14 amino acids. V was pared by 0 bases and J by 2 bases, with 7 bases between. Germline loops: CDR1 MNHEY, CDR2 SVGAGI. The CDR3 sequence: CASSYSQGNTEAFF. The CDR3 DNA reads TGTGCCAGCAGTTACTCGCAGGGTAACACTGAAGCTTTCTTT.

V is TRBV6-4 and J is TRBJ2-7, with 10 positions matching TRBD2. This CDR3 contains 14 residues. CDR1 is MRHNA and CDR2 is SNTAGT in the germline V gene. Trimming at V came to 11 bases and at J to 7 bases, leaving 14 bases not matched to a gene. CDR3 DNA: TGTGCCGCATCTAGCGGGGGACCCAGTCAGGAGCAGTACTTC. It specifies CAASSGGPSQEQYF.